The source of this TCR beta chain is a study of Tregs in tolerant kidney transplant recipients. Broader study findings: Findings come from small patient numbers and require larger validation. Activated donor B cell expansion appeared to reveal the most relevant donor-specific TCRbeta repertoire.

The germline gives CDR1 ENHRY, CDR2 SYGVKD. The length of the CDR3 is 20 residues. V dropped 3 bases and J dropped 3 bases, with 30 bases sitting between them. Clones were sequenced by immunoSEQ multiplex PCR, and TCRdb holds only the in-frame ones, with some missing. The table lists approximately 260,000 clones, approximately 84% of them singletons. For this clone: No antigen is known for it.

The rearrangement links TRBV10-3 to TRBJ2-7, with D maybe TRBD1 (6 bases). The specimen sequenced was CD4+ T cells from blood. The sequence came from a human donor in good health. CDR3 nucleotides: TGTGCCATCAGTGAAGGGAGAGGGACACGGTCTATCAGTAGCCTCTACGAGCAGTACTTC. It yields the protein CAISEGRGTRSISSLYEQYF.